This entry describes one T cell receptor beta chain. The target of this receptor is not known. No base quality values were provided; no much bigger clone lies one nucleotide off. This sample is part of a study of control samples from healthy donors and cancer patients (TCRdb year 2020). The library relied on the immunoSEQ multiplex PCR assay. In its TCRdb copy, this immuneACCESS table keeps in-frame sequences only and misses some clones. Where compared with another copy, unresolved V genes explain less than half of these, and the others have no known cause. This sample lists about 84,000 clones; 84% were detected once. The ten largest make up roughly 12% of the sample. Reading from cysteine to phenylalanine, the CDR3 counts 12 amino acids. The read is trimmed to its CDR3 DNA, 36 bases read in frame from base 1. Relative to germline, V is 8 bases shorter and J is 6 bases shorter, with 11 bases between their ends. CDR1 is given as SNHLY and CDR2 as FYNNEI, both from the germline V gene.

This sequence originates from a man aged 55 to 70 with head and neck cancer. The sequence links TRBV2 to TRBJ2-1, with TRBD2 as a weak D call on 5 bases. The sequenced sample consisted of PBMCs. The CDR3 region: CASSSGSNEQFF. In nucleotide form, the sequence is TGTGCCAGCTCATCGGGATCCAATGAGCAGTTCTTC.